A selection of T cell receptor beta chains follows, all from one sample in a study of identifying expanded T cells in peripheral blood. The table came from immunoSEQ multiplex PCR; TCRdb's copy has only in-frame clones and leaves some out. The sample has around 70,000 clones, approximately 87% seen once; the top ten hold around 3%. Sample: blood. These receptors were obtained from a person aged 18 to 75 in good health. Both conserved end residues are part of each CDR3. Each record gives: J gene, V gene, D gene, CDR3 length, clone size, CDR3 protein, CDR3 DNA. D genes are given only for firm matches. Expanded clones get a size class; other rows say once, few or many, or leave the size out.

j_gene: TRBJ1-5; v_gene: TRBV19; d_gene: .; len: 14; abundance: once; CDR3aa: CASSTQGLDQPQHF; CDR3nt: TGTGCCAGTAGTACGCAGGGTTTGGATCAGCCCCAGCATTTT
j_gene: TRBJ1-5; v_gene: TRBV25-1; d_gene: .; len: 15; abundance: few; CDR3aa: CASSDGKGFNQPQHF; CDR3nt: TGTGCCAGCAGTGATGGGAAAGGGTTTAATCAGCCCCAGCATTTT
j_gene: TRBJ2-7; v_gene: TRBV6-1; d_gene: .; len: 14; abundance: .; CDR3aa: CASSGRDLRNEQYF; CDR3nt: TGTGCCAGCAGTGGGAGGGACTTACGAAATGAGCAGTACTTC
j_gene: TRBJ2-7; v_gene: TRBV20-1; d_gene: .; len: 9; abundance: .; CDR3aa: CSAQTRGPF; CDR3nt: TGCAGTGCTCAAACGCGCGGACCCTTC
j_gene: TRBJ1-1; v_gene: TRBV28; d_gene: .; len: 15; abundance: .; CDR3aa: CASRISGAPYTEAFF; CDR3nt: TGTGCCAGCAGAATTTCCGGGGCTCCGTACACTGAAGCTTTCTTT
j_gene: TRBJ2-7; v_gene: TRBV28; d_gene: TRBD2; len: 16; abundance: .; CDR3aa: CASSLGVAGMSYEQYF; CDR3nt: TGTGCCAGCAGTTTAGGGGTAGCGGGCATGTCCTACGAGCAGTACTTC
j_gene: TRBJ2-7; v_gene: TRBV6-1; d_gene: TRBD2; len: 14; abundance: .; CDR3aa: CASSAGTSGYEQYF; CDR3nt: TGTGCCAGCAGTGCAGGGACTAGCGGATACGAGCAGTACTTC
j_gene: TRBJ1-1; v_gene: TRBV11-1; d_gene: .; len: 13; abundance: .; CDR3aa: CASSLVLNTEAFF; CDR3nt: TGTGCCAGCAGCTTAGTATTGAACACTGAAGCTTTCTTT
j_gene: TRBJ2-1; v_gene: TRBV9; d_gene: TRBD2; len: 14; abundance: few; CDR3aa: CASSKLGTSGEQFF; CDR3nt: TGTGCCAGCAGCAAGCTTGGGACTAGCGGAGAGCAGTTCTTC
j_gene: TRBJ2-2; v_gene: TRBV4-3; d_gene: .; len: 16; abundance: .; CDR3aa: CASSQYRDLAAGELFF; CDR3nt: TGCGCCAGCAGCCAATACAGGGACCTGGCCGCCGGGGAGCTGTTTTTT
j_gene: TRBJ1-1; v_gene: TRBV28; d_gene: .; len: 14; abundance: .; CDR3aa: CASSLSGTHHEAFF; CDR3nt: TGTGCCAGCAGTTTATCAGGGACACATCATGAAGCTTTCTTT
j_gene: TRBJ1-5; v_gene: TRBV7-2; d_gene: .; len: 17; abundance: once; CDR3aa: CASTLMPALASNQPQHF; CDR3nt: TGTGCCAGCACCCTGATGCCGGCGTTAGCTAGCAATCAGCCCCAGCATTTT
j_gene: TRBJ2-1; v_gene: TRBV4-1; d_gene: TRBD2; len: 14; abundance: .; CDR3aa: CASRASGVLNEQFF; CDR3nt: TGCGCCAGCAGAGCTAGCGGGGTACTCAATGAGCAGTTCTTC
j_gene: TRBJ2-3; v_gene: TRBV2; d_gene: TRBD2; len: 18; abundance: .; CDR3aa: CASSTPSGGISGTDTQYF; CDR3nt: TGTGCCAGCAGCACACCTAGCGGGGGGATTAGTGGCACAGATACGCAGTATTTT
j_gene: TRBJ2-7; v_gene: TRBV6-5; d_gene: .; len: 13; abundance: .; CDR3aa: CASSRSIGYEQYF; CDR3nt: TGTGCCAGCAGTCGATCCATAGGTTACGAGCAGTACTTC
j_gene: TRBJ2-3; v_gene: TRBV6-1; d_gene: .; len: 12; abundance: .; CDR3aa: CASRRITDTQYF; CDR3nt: TGTGCCAGCAGGCGGATCACAGATACGCAGTATTTT
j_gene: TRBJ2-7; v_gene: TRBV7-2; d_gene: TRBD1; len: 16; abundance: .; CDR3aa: CASSPIRRQGDYEQYF; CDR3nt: TGTGCCAGCAGCCCAATCCGTCGACAGGGAGACTACGAGCAGTACTTC
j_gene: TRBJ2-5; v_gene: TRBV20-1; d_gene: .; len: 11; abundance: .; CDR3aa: CSARAWETQYF; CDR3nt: TGCAGTGCTAGAGCTTGGGAGACCCAGTACTTC
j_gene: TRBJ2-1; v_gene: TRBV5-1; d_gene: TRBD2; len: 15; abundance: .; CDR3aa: CASSLAGGLVNEQFF; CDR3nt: TGCGCCAGCAGCCTAGCGGGGGGGCTAGTAAATGAGCAGTTCTTC
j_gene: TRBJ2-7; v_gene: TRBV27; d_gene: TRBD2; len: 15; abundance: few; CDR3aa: CASSLPSGYHYEQYF; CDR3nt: TGTGCCAGCAGTTTACCTAGCGGGTATCACTACGAGCAGTACTTC
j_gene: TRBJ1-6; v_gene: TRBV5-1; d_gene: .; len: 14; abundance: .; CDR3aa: CASSFGGKDSPLHF; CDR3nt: TGCGCCAGCAGCTTTGGCGGGAAAGATTCACCCCTCCACTTT
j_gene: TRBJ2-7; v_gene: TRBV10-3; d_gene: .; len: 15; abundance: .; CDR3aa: CAISPMGQGIGEQYF; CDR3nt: TGTGCCATCAGTCCCATGGGACAAGGGATCGGCGAGCAGTACTTC
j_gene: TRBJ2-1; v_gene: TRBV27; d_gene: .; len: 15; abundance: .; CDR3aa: CASTPTGGVHNEQFF; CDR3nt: TGTGCCAGCACTCCCACCGGCGGGGTCCACAATGAGCAGTTCTTC
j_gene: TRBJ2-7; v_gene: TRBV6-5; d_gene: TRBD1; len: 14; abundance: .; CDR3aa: CASSNRGLPYEQYF; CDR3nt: TGTGCCAGCAGTAACAGGGGGTTGCCCTACGAGCAGTACTTC
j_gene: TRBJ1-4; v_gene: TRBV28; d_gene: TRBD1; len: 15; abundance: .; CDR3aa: CASSFRQGDGEKLFF; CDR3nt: TGTGCCAGCAGTTTCCGACAGGGGGATGGTGAAAAACTGTTTTTT
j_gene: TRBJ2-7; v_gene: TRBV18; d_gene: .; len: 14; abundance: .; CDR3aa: CASSLSGISYEQYF; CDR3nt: TGTGCCAGCTCTCTCTCGGGTATCTCCTACGAGCAGTACTTC